The 14 T cell receptor beta chains below come from one sample, sequenced in a study of identical twins. TCRdb ran MiXCR on the 5' RACE reads and lists one entry per CDR3 protein. The profile shows around 960,000 distinct CDR3 sequences, approximately 13% of them singletons. The sample was also reused in another study, on yellow fever vaccine responses in identical twins.

Material for sequencing was PBMCs. The receptors stem from a woman aged 18-29 years in good health.

V gene TRBV7-3 combines with J gene TRBJ2-7; 7 bases map to TRBD2. The CDR3 contains 15 residues. V was clipped by 2 bases and J by 4 bases; unmatched bases: 8. Germline V gives CDR1 SGHTA, CDR2 FQGTGA. CDR3 nucleotides: TGTGCCAGCAGCTTAGGTGGGAGGGCCGGATACGAGCAGTACTTC. Translated, it gives CASSLGGRAGYEQYF.

The V call is TRBV20-1, the J call TRBJ2-7; 9 nucleotides agree with TRBD2. CDR3 length equals 16 residues. The V gene end was trimmed by 3 bases and the J gene end by 0 bases; junction bases not matched to a gene: 9. From germline, CDR1 is DFQATT and CDR2 SNEGSKA (reference sequence). CDR3 DNA sequence: TGCAGTGCTAGCTCGGGCCTAGCGGGACCCTCCTACGAGCAGTACTTC. This sequence encodes CSASSGLAGPSYEQYF.

The chain links TRBV20-1 to TRBJ2-5, with a weak D call TRBD1 (5 bases). The germline CDR1 and CDR2 sequences are DFQATT and SNEGSKA (reference sequence). Deletions cut 0 bases from V and 3 bases from J, with 17 bases between. This CDR3 comprises 16 residues. DNA of the CDR3: TGCAGTGCTAGAGACCCCGGCGCAGGGCTGAAAGAGACCCAGTACTTC. Protein: CSARDPGAGLKETQYF.

A remark on this clonotype: The junction departs from the called germline gene at one end, perhaps through a read error. The rearrangement joins TRBV3-1 to TRBJ2-5; tentatively, D is TRBD2 (6 bases). The CDR3 has 15 amino acids. Germline V CDR1 and CDR2: LGHDT, YNNKEL (reference sequence). As DNA, the CDR3 is TGTGCCACCAGCCAAGAGATGCGGGATCAAGAGACCCAGTACTTC. It specifies CATSQEMRDQETQYF.

The genes are TRBV5-1 and TRBJ2-5; tentatively, D is TRBD1 (5 bases). Trimming stripped 5 bases from V and 1 base from J, with 12 bases between. CDR1 is SGHRS, CDR2 YFSETQ, per germline. CDR3 length equals 14 residues. The CDR3 DNA reads as TGCGCCAGCAGAACAGGAAACGTCCAAGAGACCCAGTACTTC. Amino acid sequence: CASRTGNVQETQYF.

This clonotype was counted many times. V is TRBV9 and J is TRBJ2-3, with 9 bases lining up with TRBD2. The CDR3 sequence is 15 residues long. V gave up 4 bases and J gave up 3 bases; unmatched junction bases: 6. CDR1 is SGDLS, CDR2 YYNGEE, per germline. As DNA, the CDR3 is TGTGCCAGCAGCATCATAGCGGGAGATACAGATACGCAGTATTTT. Its translation: CASSIIAGDTDTQYF.

This clonotype showed up just a few times. The chain carries TRBV5-1 and TRBJ2-1; the match to TRBD2 covers 7 bases. Germline CDR1 is SGHRS and CDR2 is YFSETQ. The junction had 7 bases not matched to a gene; V was cut back by 2 bases and J by 2 bases. The CDR3 runs 16 residues. This chain's CDR3 is CASSLGRGRAYNEQFF. The CDR3 nucleotides are TGCGCCAGCAGCTTAGGTCGGGGGAGGGCCTACAATGAGCAGTTCTTC.

In its sample, this clonotype was seen many times. V usage is TRBV7-9 and J usage is TRBJ2-2; possibly TRBD2 for D (5 bases). Germline lookup yields CDR1 SEHNR and CDR2 FQNEAQ (reference sequence). This CDR3 is 15 amino acids long. Trimming took off 2 bases at V and 0 bases at J, with 7 bases between the two ends. CDR3 residues: CASSLFSANTGELFF. Written as DNA, the CDR3 is TGTGCCAGCAGCTTATTTAGCGCGAACACCGGGGAGCTGTTTTTT.

V usage is TRBV3-1 and J usage is TRBJ1-2, with a possible D match to TRBD1 (6 bases). Trimming took off 1 base at V and 0 bases at J, with 18 bases between the two ends. The CDR3 runs 18 residues. CDR1 LGHDT and CDR2 YNNKEL come from the germline V gene (reference sequence). As DNA, the CDR3 is TGTGCCAGCAGCCAAGGACGATTTCGGGGGCCTGCTAACTATGGCTACACCTTC. It specifies CASSQGRFRGPANYGYTF. Complete variable domain (other parts from reference TRBV3-1 and TRBJ1-2): DTAVSQTPKYLVTQMGNDKSIKCEQNLGHDTMYWYKQDSKKFLKIMFSYNNKELIINETVPNRFSPKSPDKAHLNLHINSLELGDSAVYFCASSQGRFRGPANYGYTFGSGTRLTVV.

This clonotype was seen a handful of times. The chain couples TRBV20-1 to TRBJ2-1; D unclear. The CDR3 is 10 amino acids. Germline CDR1 DFQATT, CDR2 SNEGSKA (reference sequence). V lost 6 bases and J 12 bases, leaving 12 bases between the germline ends. The CDR3 nucleotides read TGCAGTGCGCAAGAGGTAGGGCAGTTCTTC. This encodes CSAQEVGQFF.

This clonotype was observed a few times. The genes are TRBV6-2 or TRBV6-3 and TRBJ1-5; possibly TRBD1 for D (5 bases). Looked up from germline, CDR1 is MNHEY and CDR2 is SVGEGT. The CDR3 is made up of 14 amino acids. The V gene lost 0 bases and the J gene lost 8 bases, with 11 bases spanning the gap. CDR3 region: CASSYSAGQEPQHF. CDR3 DNA sequence: TGTGCCAGCAGTTACTCGGCAGGGCAGGAGCCCCAGCATTTT.

This clonotype was seen only a few times. The chain carries TRBV5-1 and TRBJ2-1; D might be TRBD1 or TRBD2, each matching 5 bases. Germline values: CDR1 SGHRS, CDR2 YFSETQ. V was pared by 7 bases and J by 4 bases, with 27 bases between. This CDR3 contains 18 residues. DNA of the CDR3: TGCGCCAGCTTTGAGGGTCAAGCTCTGCCAGGGTTTTACAATGAGCAGTTCTTC. It codes for CASFEGQALPGFYNEQFF.

The J gene is TRBJ2-2, the V gene TRBV7-9; 7 bases line up with TRBD2. The V segment lost 5 bases and the J segment 5 bases; nucleotides outside the gene matches: 11. CDR1 is SEHNR and CDR2 is FQNEAQ in the germline V gene (reference sequence). There are 16 residues in the CDR3. The CDR3 here is CASSGAAGRMTGELFF. As DNA, the CDR3 is TGTGCCAGCAGCGGGGCAGCGGGGAGGATGACCGGGGAGCTGTTTTTT.

The V gene is TRBV4-1, the J gene TRBJ1-5; D might be TRBD1 (5 bases). The ends were cut back, 4 bases at V and 0 bases at J, with 13 bases in the middle. The length of the CDR3 is 16 residues. Germline V CDR1 and CDR2: MGHRA, YSYEKL. For the CDR3, the DNA is TGCGCCAGCAGCCCCGCCAGGGACTATAGCAATCAGCCCCAGCATTTT. Amino acids: CASSPARDYSNQPQHF.